This T cell receptor (beta chain) was sequenced in a study of CD8 T cells in Susac syndrome. Random-hexamer reverse transcription was applied to about 0.5 to 1 ug RNA. TCRdb re-called the immunoSEQ multiplex PCR reads through MiXCR, storing one row per CDR3 protein. This table holds tens of thousands of distinct CDR3 sequences, over 95% found once. The V end was cut by 2 bases, the J end by 3 bases, with 15 bases between. The length of the CDR3 is 15 residues. Germline CDR1 reads SGHRS; CDR2 reads YFSETQ. The clonotype originates from a human donor with multiple sclerosis. Sequencing used CD4+ T cells from PBMCs. The gene calls are TRBV5-1 and TRBJ2-7; a possible D gene is TRBD2 (6 bases). The CDR3 sequence is CASSFDGTSGYEQYF. The DNA for the CDR3 is TGCGCCAGCAGCTTTGATGGGACTTCGGGCTACGAGCAGTACTTC.